This TCR beta chain was recorded in a study of beta chain features in type 1 diabetes. Study-level points and caveats: In comparison with healthy donors, patients had naive, central memory and Treg TCRB repertoires that appeared more similar.

This clone has ten or more counts. Its antigen is not identified. The investigators reverse transcribed all of the isolated RNA, so they sequenced expressed TCRB transcripts. Some clones are missing from TCRdb's copy, which holds only in-frame ones; the method was immunoSEQ multiplex PCR. In the table there are 150,000 to 180,000 clones, approximately 12% of which are singletons. This CDR3 has 13 amino acids. V was pared by 6 bases and J by 0 bases, with 9 bases between. Germline CDR1 is KGHSH and CDR2 is LQKENI. The source material was central memory CD4+ T cells from blood. V usage is TRBV18 and J usage is TRBJ2-7; perhaps TRBD2 as D (6 bases). This receptor was identified in a man aged 18 to 29 in good health. The CDR3 is CASSREVSYEQYF. CDR3 DNA: TGTGCCAGCTCCAGGGAGGTCTCCTACGAGCAGTACTTC. The full variable domain, completed using reference TRBV18 and TRBJ2-7, is NAGVMQNPRHLVRRRGQEARLRCSPMKGHSHVYWYRQLPEEGLKFMVYLQKENIIDESGMPKERFSAEFPKEGPSILRIQQVVRGDSAAYFCASSREVSYEQYFGPGTRLTVT.